This T cell receptor beta chain was sequenced in a study of beta chain features in type 1 diabetes. For the study at large: Across every sample, about 110 million sorted cells were examined in total.

Germline CDR1 reads MNHEY; CDR2 reads SVGAGI. CDR3 length: 16 amino acids. V gave up 2 bases and J gave up 6 bases, with 17 bases separating them. The study reverse transcribed the entire isolated RNA, so it sequenced expressed TCRB transcripts. The assay was immunoSEQ multiplex PCR, and TCRdb's table has in-frame clones only and misses some. Of 130,000 to 150,000 clones listed, more than 10% were seen once; the top ten hold roughly 1.3%. There are a few counts of this clone. Antigen: not known. Points from the study as a whole: A moderate, significant TCRB CDR3 shortening appeared in type 1 diabetes across four CD4+ subsets.

Sequencing used central memory CD4+ T cells from blood. The gene calls are TRBV6-5 and TRBJ2-1; D gene unclear. This TCR derives from a man aged 18 to 29 with type 1 diabetes. CDR3 nucleotides: TGTGCCAGCAGTTACCGAGAGGATCGCACTCTCAATGAGCAGTTCTTC. Translation: CASSYREDRTLNEQFF.